This T cell receptor (beta chain) was profiled in a study of blood T cell repertoires in COVID-19. V was shortened by 1 base and J by 1 base, with 10 bases between the two germline ends. Germline CDR1 reads MNHEY; CDR2 reads SMNVEV (reference sequence). CDR3 length equals 15 residues. Repertoires were generated with immunoSEQ multiplex PCR, while TCRdb's copy carries only in-frame clones and drops some. This table holds 310,000 or so clones, approximately 84% found once. The rearrangement joins TRBV27 to TRBJ1-1; a weak D match, TRBD1 (5 bases). Material: PBMCs or T cells enriched from blood (not recorded which). This clonotype was sampled from a woman between 18 and 30 years old who had recovered from COVID-19. This CDR3 reads CASSLYLGGNTEAFF. CDR3 in DNA: TGTGCCAGCAGTTTATATCTGGGGGGGAACACTGAAGCTTTCTTT.